This T cell receptor beta chain was profiled in a study of CD8 T cells in ankylosing spondylitis. Findings of the study overall: Made up of fewer than 10 highly homologous variants, a TCR beta motif appeared characteristic of ankylosing spondylitis blood. Disease-linked clones reportedly showed significant enrichment in matched ankylosing spondylitis synovial fluid.

This clonotype was seen ten or more times. Its cognate antigen is unknown. TCRdb processed the 5' RACE reads anew with MiXCR; each CDR3 protein has one entry. The table includes 240,000 or so distinct CDR3 sequences, 9.5% to 12% detected once. Germline V gene lookup returns CDR1 DFQATT and CDR2 SNEGSKA (reference sequence). CDR3 length: 19 amino acids. Trimming pared 0 bases from V and 0 bases from J, leaving 21 bases between. This rearrangement joins TRBV20-1 to TRBJ2-1; D is tentatively TRBD1 or TRBD2 (5 bases each). This sequence was found in a male donor with ankylosing spondylitis or in good health (not recorded which). Material: blood, either unsorted or a sorted T cell fraction (not recorded which). The CDR3 here is CSARDIGTGSGRSYNEQFF. CDR3 DNA: TGCAGTGCTAGAGATATCGGAACCGGGTCGGGGCGCTCCTACAATGAGCAGTTCTTC.